The TCR beta chain described here comes from a study of beta chain features in type 1 diabetes. Study results and limitations: Type 1 diabetes patients had moderately but significantly shorter TCRB CDR3s in all four CD4+ subsets. Over-representation of high TCR-expressing cells was a possible consequence of cDNA sequencing. Patients' naive, central memory and regulatory TCRB repertoires appeared more alike than those of healthy donors.

Using CD45RO/CCR7/CD25/CD127/CD95/CD27, CD4+ naive, central memory, regulatory and stem cell-like memory cells were sorted. A word on this clone: Its target is not known.

V gave up 1 base and J gave up 2 bases; unmatched junction bases: 4. This CDR3 is 16 amino acids long. Germline lookup yields CDR1 SGHTA and CDR2 FQGTGA. As every portion of the isolated RNA was reverse transcribed, the sequencing read expressed TCRB transcripts. Produced via immunoSEQ multiplex PCR; TCRdb's table is partial and in-frame only. This sample has roughly 100,000 clones, with 25% to 35% found just once. The J gene is TRBJ2-1, the V gene TRBV7-3; TRBD2 aligns across 8 bases. The receptor was derived from a woman between 18 and 29 years old with type 1 diabetes. Sequenced material: central memory CD4+ T cells from blood. The CDR3 sequence is CASSLITGGPYNEQFF. CDR3 nucleotides: TGTGCCAGCAGCTTAATCACGGGAGGGCCCTACAATGAGCAGTTCTTC.